This T cell receptor beta chain came from a study of cytomegalovirus exposure and HLA in healthy donors. Notes on this clone: Its antigen is unknown.

The study, taken as a whole, reports: Most observed TCR sequences were rare, whereas some public TCRs were detected in many donors. Earlier analysis found most TCR beta V segments productive about 90% or about 30% of the time. It was likely that a cluster of highly shared sequence variants was a sequencing artifact.

The germline CDR1 and CDR2 sequences are SQVTM and ANQGSEA. This CDR3 is 15 amino acids long. V gave up 5 bases and J gave up 5 bases; unmatched junction bases: 13. With 60 Vbeta and 13 Jbeta primers, the PCR was carried out. Original methodology: Later, roughly 77 million unique TCR beta chains were counted in an analysis, and approximately 9.9 million of them were shared. The table came from immunoSEQ multiplex PCR; TCRdb's copy has only in-frame clones and leaves some out. That table furnishes V, J and clone size, whereas the DNA furnished D and trimming. The sample lists approximately 140,000 clones, roughly two thirds seen once, with about 1.2% in the top ten.

This chain joins TRBV29-1 and TRBJ2-5; TRBD2 matches at 8 bases. The sequenced sample was PBMCs. The TCR comes from a middle-aged woman in good health and CMV-seronegative. The CDR3 nucleotides read TGCAGCGTTCGGGTGGGGGCTAGCGGGTCCGAGACCCAGTACTTC. Translating it yields CSVRVGASGSETQYF.